This TCR beta chain derives from a study of OX40 agonist ivuxolimab in advanced cancers. The germline V gene encodes CDR1 MGHRA and CDR2 YSYEKL. J lost 11 bases, V lost 3 bases, and 2 bases had no gene match. The CDR3 contains 12 residues. Data came from immunoSEQ multiplex PCR; TCRdb stores just in-frame clones and leaves some out. The sample has under 70,000 clones; more than 85% are singletons. This clone has only a few counts. Blood got drawn at baseline, again on cycle 4 day 1, and then on cycle 7 day 1. This TCR was recovered from an adult with an advanced solid tumor such as melanoma, head and neck, liver or kidney cancer. The sample in question was CD4+ or CD8+ T cells sorted from blood, obtained in a trial of the OX40 agonist ivuxolimab. The chain combines TRBV4-1 with TRBJ1-4, with 8 bases fitting TRBD1. CDR3 sequence reads: CASSQGTGKLFF. CDR3 coding DNA: TGCGCCAGCAGCCAGGGGACAGGTAAACTGTTTTTT.